This T cell receptor beta chain is drawn from a study of naive and memory T cell subsets. Both TRBC1 and TRBC2 were covered by a beta constant-region primer of two equimolar oligonucleotides. Via MiXCR, TCRdb re-called the UMI-ligation and nested PCR reads, giving one row per CDR3 protein. The sample contains 81,000 or so distinct CDR3 sequences, roughly 7.3% of which appear only once. Germline V gene lookup returns CDR1 MNHEY and CDR2 SVGAGI. The CDR3 consists of 15 residues. V trimming: 6 bases; J trimming: 3 bases; junction bases outside the gene matches: 7. In this sample, this clonotype turned up a few times.

The chain links TRBV6-5 to TRBJ1-2, with 10 nucleotides matching TRBD1. The clonotype originates from a human donor in good health. Sequencing used central memory CD4+ T cells from blood. CDR3: CASRNRDRGDYGYTF. The CDR3, as DNA: TGTGCCAGCAGAAACCGGGACAGGGGTGACTATGGCTACACCTTC.